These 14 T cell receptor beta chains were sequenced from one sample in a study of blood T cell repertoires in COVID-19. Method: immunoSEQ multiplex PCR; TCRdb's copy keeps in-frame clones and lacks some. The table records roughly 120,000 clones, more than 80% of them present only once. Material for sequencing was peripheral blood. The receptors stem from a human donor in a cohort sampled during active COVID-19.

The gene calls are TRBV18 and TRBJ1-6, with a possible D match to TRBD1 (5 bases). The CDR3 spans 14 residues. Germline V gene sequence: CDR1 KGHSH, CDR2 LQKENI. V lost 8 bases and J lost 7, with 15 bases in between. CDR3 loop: CASTTSGGNSPLHF. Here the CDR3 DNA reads TGTGCCAGCACCACCTCGGGGGGGAATTCACCCCTCCACTTT.

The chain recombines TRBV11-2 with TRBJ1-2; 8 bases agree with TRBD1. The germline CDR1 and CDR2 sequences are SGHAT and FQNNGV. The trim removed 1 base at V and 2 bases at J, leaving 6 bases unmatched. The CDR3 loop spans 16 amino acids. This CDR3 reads CASSLASGGNNYGYTF. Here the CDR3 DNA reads TGTGCCAGCAGCTTAGCCTCAGGGGGCAACAACTATGGCTACACCTTC.

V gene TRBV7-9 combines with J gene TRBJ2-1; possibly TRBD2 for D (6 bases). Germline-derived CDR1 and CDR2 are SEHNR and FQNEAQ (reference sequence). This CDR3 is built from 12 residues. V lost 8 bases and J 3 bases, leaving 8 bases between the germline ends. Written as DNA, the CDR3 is TGTGCCAGCCTAGCGAACTACAATGAGCAGTTCTTC. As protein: CASLANYNEQFF. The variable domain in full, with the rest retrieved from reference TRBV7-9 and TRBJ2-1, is DTGVSQNPRHKITKRGQNVTFRCDPISEHNRLYWYRQTLGQGPEFLTYFQNEAQLEKSRLLSDRFSAERPKGSFSTLEIQRTEQGDSAMYLCASLANYNEQFFGPGTRLTVL.

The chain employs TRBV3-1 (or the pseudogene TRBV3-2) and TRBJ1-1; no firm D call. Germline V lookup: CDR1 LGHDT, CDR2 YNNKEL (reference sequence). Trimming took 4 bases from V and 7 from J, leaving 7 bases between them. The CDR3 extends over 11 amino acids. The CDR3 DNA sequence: TGTGCCAGCAGCCCGGGAGGTGAAGCTTTCTTT. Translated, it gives CASSPGGEAFF.

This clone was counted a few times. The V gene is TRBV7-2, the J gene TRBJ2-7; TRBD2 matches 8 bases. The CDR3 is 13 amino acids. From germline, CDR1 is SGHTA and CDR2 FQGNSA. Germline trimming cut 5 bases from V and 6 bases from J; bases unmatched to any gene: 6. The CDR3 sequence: CASSVTSVGEQYF. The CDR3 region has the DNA TGTGCCAGCAGCGTGACTAGCGTGGGCGAGCAGTACTTC.

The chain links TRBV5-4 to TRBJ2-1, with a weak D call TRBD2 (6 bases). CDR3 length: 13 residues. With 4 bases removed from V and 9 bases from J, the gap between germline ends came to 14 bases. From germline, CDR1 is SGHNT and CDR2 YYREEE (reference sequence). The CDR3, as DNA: TGTGCCAGCAGCCTCCGACTGGGGGGTGAGCAGTTCTTC. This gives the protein CASSLRLGGEQFF.

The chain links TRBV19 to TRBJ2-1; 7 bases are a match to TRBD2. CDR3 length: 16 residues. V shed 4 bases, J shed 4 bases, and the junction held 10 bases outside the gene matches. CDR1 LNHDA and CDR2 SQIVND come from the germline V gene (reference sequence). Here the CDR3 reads CASSNRAGAGYNEQFF. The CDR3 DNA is TGTGCCAGTAGTAATAGGGCGGGAGCAGGGTACAATGAGCAGTTCTTC.

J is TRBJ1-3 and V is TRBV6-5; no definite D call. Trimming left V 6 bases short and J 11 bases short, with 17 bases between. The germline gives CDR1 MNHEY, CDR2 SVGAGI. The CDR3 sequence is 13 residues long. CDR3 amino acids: CASRPGTRSAIYF. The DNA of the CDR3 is TGTGCCAGCAGACCGGGAACACGGTCGGCCATATATTTT.

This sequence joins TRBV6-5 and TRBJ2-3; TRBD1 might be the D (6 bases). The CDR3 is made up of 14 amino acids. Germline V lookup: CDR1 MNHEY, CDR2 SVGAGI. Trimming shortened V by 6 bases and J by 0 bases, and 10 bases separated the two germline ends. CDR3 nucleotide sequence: TGTGCCAGCAGGGACAGCCTTAGCACAGATACGCAGTATTTT. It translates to CASRDSLSTDTQYF.

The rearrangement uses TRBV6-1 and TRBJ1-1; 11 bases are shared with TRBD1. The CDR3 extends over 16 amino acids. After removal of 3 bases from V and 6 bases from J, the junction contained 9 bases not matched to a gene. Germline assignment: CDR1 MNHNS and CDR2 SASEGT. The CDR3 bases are TGTGCCAGCAGTGACGGGACAGGGGGTCCCTTTGCTGAAGCTTTCTTT. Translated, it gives CASSDGTGGPFAEAFF.

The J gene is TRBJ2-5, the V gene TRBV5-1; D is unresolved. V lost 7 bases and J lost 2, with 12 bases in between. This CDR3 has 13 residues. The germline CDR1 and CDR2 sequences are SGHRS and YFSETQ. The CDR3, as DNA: TGCGCCAGCCGTCTGGGCCCTCAAGAGACCCAGTACTTC. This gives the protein CASRLGPQETQYF. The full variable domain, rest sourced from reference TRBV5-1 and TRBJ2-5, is KAGVTQTPRYLIKTRGQQVTLSCSPISGHRSVSWYQQTPGQGLQFLFEYFSETQRNKGNFPGRFSGRQFSNSRSEMNVSTLELGDSALYLCASRLGPQETQYFGPGTRLLVL.

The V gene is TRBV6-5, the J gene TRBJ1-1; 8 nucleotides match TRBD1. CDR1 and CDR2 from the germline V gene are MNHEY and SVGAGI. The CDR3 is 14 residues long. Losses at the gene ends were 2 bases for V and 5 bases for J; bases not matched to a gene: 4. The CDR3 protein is CASSYLRQGTEAFF. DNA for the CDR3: TGTGCCAGCAGTTACCTTAGACAGGGGACTGAAGCTTTCTTT.

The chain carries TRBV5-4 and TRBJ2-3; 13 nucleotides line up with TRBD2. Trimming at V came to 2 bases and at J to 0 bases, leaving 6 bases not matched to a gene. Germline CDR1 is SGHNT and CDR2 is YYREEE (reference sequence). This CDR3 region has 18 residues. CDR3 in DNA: TGTGCCAGCAGCTTCGCGACTAGCGGGAGGCCCAGCACAGATACGCAGTATTTT. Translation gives CASSFATSGRPSTDTQYF.

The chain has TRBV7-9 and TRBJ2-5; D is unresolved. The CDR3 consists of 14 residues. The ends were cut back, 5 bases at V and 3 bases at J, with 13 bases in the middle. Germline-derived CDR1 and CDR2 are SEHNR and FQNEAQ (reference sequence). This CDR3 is CASSPLMEKETQYF. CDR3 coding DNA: TGTGCCAGCAGCCCACTGATGGAGAAAGAGACCCAGTACTTC.